Below, one T cell receptor beta chain is given with its context. The record originates from a study of blood T cell repertoires in COVID-19. Across the whole study: There were acute and convalescent COVID-19 samples, and they came from the United States, Italy and Spain. Nucleic acid was either cDNA or gDNA, and it came from T cells, B-cell-depleted T cells, or PBMCs.

Germline trimming cut 8 bases from V and 1 base from J; bases unmatched to any gene: 5. The CDR3 length is 17 residues. CDR1 and CDR2 (germline): SNHLY, FYNNEI. Original data processing: Reference gene primer amplification yielded estimated nucleated cell counts. The assay was immunoSEQ multiplex PCR, and TCRdb's table has in-frame clones only and misses some. V and J calls and clone size come straight from that table; D and trimming were deduced from the DNA. The sample consists of 100,000 to 150,000 clones, around four fifths of them appearing once. The clonotype comes from a man in his 60s with acute or convalescent COVID-19. The specimen was peripheral blood. The chain employs TRBV2 and TRBJ2-1; 16 positions match TRBD2. CDR3 protein: CASEGLAGGGSYNEQFF. The CDR3 coding sequence is TGTGCCAGCGAGGGACTAGCGGGAGGGGGGTCCTACAATGAGCAGTTCTTC.